This note documents a single TCR beta chain sequence. Germline CDR1 is SQVTM and CDR2 is ANQGSEA. This CDR3 comprises 11 residues. The V end was cut by 6 bases, the J end by 7 bases, with 12 bases between. The data derive from a study of T cell changes during pregnancy in multiple sclerosis. The table came from immunoSEQ multiplex PCR; TCRdb's copy has only in-frame clones and leaves some out. Found here are some 110,000 clones, roughly 90% of them singletons; the top ten hold 1.5%. This chain connects TRBV29-1 to TRBJ1-2; no clear D gene. The sequence was collected from a female donor with multiple sclerosis, enrolled in a pregnancy study. The material was peripheral blood, obtained in the third trimester of pregnancy. The CDR3 bases are TGCAGCGTCGGTGATCTAACTGGCTACACCTTC. This codes for CSVGDLTGYTF.